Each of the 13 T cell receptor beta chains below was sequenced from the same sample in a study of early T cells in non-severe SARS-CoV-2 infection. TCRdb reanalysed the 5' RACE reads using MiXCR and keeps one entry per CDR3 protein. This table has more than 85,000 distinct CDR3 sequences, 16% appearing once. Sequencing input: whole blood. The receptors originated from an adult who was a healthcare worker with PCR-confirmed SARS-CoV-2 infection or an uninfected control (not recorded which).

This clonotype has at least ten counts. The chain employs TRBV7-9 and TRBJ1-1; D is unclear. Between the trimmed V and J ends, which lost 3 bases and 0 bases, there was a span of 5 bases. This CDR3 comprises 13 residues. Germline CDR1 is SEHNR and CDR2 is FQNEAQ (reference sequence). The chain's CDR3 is CASSFNMNTEAFF. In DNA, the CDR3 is TGTGCCAGCAGCTTCAACATGAACACTGAAGCTTTCTTT.

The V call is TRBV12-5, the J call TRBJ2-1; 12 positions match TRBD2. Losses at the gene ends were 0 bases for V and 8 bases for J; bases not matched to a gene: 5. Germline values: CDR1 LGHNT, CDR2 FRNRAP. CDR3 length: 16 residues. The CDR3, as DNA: TGTGCTAGTGGTTTGGTAACTAGCGGGAGGACGGATGAGCAGTTCTTC. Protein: CASGLVTSGRTDEQFF.

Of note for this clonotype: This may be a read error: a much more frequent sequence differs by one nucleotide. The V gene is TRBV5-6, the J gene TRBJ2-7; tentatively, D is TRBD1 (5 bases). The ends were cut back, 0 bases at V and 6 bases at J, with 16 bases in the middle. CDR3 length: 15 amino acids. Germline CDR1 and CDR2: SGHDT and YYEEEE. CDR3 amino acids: CASSLARIGVGEQYF. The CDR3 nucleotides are TGTGCCAGCAGCTTGGCCCGGATAGGGGTTGGCGAGCAGTACTTC.

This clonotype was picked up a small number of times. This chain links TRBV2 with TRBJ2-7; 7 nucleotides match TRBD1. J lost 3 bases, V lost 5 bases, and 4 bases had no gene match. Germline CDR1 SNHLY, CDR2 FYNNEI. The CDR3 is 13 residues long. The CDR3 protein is CASSYGTDYEQYF. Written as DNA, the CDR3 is TGTGCCAGCAGTTACGGGACAGACTACGAGCAGTACTTC.

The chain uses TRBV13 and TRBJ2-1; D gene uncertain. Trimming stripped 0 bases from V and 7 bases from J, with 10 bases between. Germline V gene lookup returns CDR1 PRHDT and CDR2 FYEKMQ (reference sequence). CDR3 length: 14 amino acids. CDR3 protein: CASSLGLKTNEQFF. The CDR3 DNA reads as TGTGCCAGCAGCTTAGGGCTGAAGACAAATGAGCAGTTCTTC.

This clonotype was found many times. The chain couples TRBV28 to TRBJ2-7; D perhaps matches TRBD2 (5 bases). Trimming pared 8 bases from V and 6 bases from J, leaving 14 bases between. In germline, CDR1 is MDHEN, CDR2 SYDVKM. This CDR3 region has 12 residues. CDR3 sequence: CASGRGPGEQYF. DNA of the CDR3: TGTGCCAGCGGGAGAGGGCCGGGCGAGCAGTACTTC.

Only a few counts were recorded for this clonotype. CDR3: CASSLRGVLKEKLFF. The CDR3 region has the DNA TGTGCCAGCAGTTTAAGAGGGGTACTGAAGGAAAAACTGTTTTTT. V usage is TRBV28 and J usage is TRBJ1-4; tentatively, D is TRBD1 (5 bases). V lost 2 bases and J lost 8, with 15 bases in between. Germline V gene lookup returns CDR1 MDHEN and CDR2 SYDVKM. This CDR3 comprises 15 residues.

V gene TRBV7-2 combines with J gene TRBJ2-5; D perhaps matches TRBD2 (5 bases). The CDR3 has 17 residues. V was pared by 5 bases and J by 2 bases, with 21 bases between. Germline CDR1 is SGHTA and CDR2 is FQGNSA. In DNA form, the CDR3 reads TGTGCCAGCAGCCCGAGAGGGTCGGTGCTGGGGCAAGAGACCCAGTACTTC. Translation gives CASSPRGSVLGQETQYF.

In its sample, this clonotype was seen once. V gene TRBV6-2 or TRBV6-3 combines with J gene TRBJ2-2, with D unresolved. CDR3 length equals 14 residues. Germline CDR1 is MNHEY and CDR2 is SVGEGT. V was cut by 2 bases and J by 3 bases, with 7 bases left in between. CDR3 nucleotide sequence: TGTGCCAGCAGTTACGTAACACACACCGGGGAGCTGTTTTTT. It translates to CASSYVTHTGELFF.

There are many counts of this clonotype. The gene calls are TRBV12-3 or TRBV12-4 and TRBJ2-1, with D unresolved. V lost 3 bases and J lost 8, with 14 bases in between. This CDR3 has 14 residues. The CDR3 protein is CASSLGAGYDEQFF. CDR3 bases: TGTGCCAGCAGTTTGGGCGCAGGTTACGATGAGCAGTTCTTC.

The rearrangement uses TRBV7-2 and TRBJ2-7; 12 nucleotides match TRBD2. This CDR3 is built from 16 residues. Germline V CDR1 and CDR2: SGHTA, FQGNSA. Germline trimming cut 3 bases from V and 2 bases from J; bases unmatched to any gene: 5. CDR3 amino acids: CASSFTSGGPTYEQYF. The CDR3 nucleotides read TGTGCCAGCAGCTTCACTAGCGGGGGGCCTACCTACGAGCAGTACTTC.

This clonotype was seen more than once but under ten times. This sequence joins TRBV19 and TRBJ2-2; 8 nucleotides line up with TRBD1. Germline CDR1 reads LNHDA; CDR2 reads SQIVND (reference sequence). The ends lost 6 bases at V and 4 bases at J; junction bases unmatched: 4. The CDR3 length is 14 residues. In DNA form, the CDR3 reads TGTGCCAGTAGGGGGACAGGCGGCACCGGGGAGCTGTTTTTT. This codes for CASRGTGGTGELFF.

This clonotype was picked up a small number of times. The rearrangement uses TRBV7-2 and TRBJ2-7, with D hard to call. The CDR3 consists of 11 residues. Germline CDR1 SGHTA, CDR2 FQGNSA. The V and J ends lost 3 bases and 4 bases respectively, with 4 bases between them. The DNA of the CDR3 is TGTGCCAGCAGCTTTAAGTACGAGCAGTACTTC. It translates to CASSFKYEQYF.